These T cell receptor beta chains were read from a single sample in a study of T cell therapy after organ transplantation. No antigen is known for these receptors. Repertoires were generated with immunoSEQ multiplex PCR, while TCRdb's copy carries only in-frame clones and drops some. The top ten clones hold 9.2% of a sample with fewer than 25,000 clones, around 81% of them seen once. Sequencing was performed on CD8+ T cells from blood, taken after autologous CMV-specific T cell therapy. Source of these receptors: a human patient who had received a solid organ transplant and had CMV disease. Among the T cells, some may be from the graft donor. The CDR3 runs from the conserved cysteine through the conserved F or W. D genes are given only for firm matches. Size is omitted from some rows. Given values are once, few, many or a class for expanded clones.

v_call	d_call	j_call	clone_size	cdr3_nt	cdr3_aa
TRBV4-2	.	TRBJ2-3	few	TGTGCCAGCAGCCAAGATCGGGGGGCCGGAGCAGATACGCAGTATTTT	CASSQDRGAGADTQYF
TRBV25-1	.	TRBJ1-2	.	TGTGCCAGCAGTGTCAACTATGGCTACACCTTC	CASSVNYGYTF
TRBV6-5	TRBD1	TRBJ1-2	few	TGTGCCAGCAGTCCCGACAGGGACTATGGCTACACCTTC	CASSPDRDYGYTF
TRBV6-1	.	TRBJ2-7	.	TGTGCCAGCAGTGAAGCGTCAGGGTTCGGATCCTACGAGCAGTACTTC	CASSEASGFGSYEQYF
TRBV6-1	TRBD1	TRBJ1-1	.	TGTGCCAGCAGTGAATTAGGGGGCTCTGAAGCTTTCTTT	CASSELGGSEAFF
TRBV4-2	.	TRBJ1-2	.	TGTGCCAGCAGCCTAGAGACAGATTACACCTTC	CASSLETDYTF
TRBV6-5	.	TRBJ1-2	few	TGTGCCAGCAGTTCGATTAGCGTAGGTGGCTACACCTTC	CASSSISVGGYTF
TRBV6-1	TRBD2	TRBJ2-3	.	TGTGCCAGCAGTGAAGCGCTAGCGGGGGGGGCAGATACGCAGTATTTT	CASSEALAGGADTQYF
TRBV5-1	TRBD2	TRBJ2-2	.	TGCGCCAGCAGCCAGGGACTAGCGGGAGGACTCACCGGGGAGCTGTTTTTT	CASSQGLAGGLTGELFF
TRBV7-3	.	TRBJ2-5	.	TGTGCCAGCAGCTTAATCGGGGGCTCACAAGAGACCCAGTACTTC	CASSLIGGSQETQYF
TRBV6-4	TRBD1	TRBJ2-1	.	TGTGCCAGCAGCCCACAGGGGCACAATGAGCAGTTCTTC	CASSPQGHNEQFF
TRBV30	.	TRBJ2-3	.	TGTGCCTGGAGTAGAGGACAGACACTAACAGATACGCAGTATTTT	CAWSRGQTLTDTQYF
TRBV29-1	.	TRBJ2-3	.	TGCAGCGTTGTCTTTTGGGGGGGCCCCACAGATACGCAGTATTTT	CSVVFWGGPTDTQYF
TRBV25-1	TRBD1	TRBJ1-1	.	TGTGCCAGCAGTGACCCCTTCGGACAGGGTTTAACTGAAGCTTTCTTT	CASSDPFGQGLTEAFF
TRBV9	.	TRBJ1-6	once	TGTGCCAGCAGCCGGGTTAATTCACCCCTCCACTTT	CASSRVNSPLHF
TRBV5-6	.	TRBJ1-2	.	TGTGCCAGCAGCTACAACAACTGGGACGTCGCGGTCCATGGCTACACCTTC	CASSYNNWDVAVHGYTF
TRBV29-1	.	TRBJ2-1	once	TGCAGCGTTGATGAAGGGGCAAGCCCCTACAATGAGCAGTTCTTC	CSVDEGASPYNEQFF
TRBV7-9	TRBD1	TRBJ1-1	.	TGTGCCAGCAGCTTTTCCGGGACAGGGCGTACTGAAGCTTTCTTT	CASSFSGTGRTEAFF
TRBV7-9	TRBD2	TRBJ2-5	.	TGTGCCAGCAGCCCTCCCCCGGGGACTACCCCCGGGGAGACCCAGTACTTC	CASSPPPGTTPGETQYF
TRBV10-1	.	TRBJ1-1	.	TGCGCCAGCAGTGAGTCCATGGGCAGGGTTGGCACTGAAGCTTTCTTT	CASSESMGRVGTEAFF
TRBV10-3	.	TRBJ1-2	.	TGTGCCATCAGTGTTGGACCGATCACTAACTATGGCTACACCTTC	CAISVGPITNYGYTF
TRBV5-6	.	TRBJ2-3	.	TGTGCCAGCAGCTTGGGGACTTTATACACAGATACGCAGTATTTT	CASSLGTLYTDTQYF
TRBV15	.	TRBJ1-4	once	TGTGCCACCAGCAGACGGCGGGGCACTAATGAAAAACTGTTTTTT	CATSRRRGTNEKLFF
TRBV5-4	.	TRBJ2-1	.	TGTGCCAGCAGCTCAAAGGACGGCAACAATGAGCAGTTCTTC	CASSSKDGNNEQFF
TRBV4-1	TRBD1	TRBJ1-5	.	TGCGCCAGCAGCCCACCCATATTCTTAGATACAGGGGTTAATCAGCCCCAGCATTTT	CASSPPIFLDTGVNQPQHF
TRBV27	.	TRBJ1-1	.	TGTGCCAGCAGTCCAATGGGAGGTGGCACTGAAGCTTTCTTT	CASSPMGGGTEAFF
TRBV6-5	TRBD1	TRBJ2-7	.	TGTGCCAGCAGTTATGAAGGGACAGACTCCTACGAGCAGTACTTC	CASSYEGTDSYEQYF
TRBV29-1	.	TRBJ2-7	.	TGCAGCGTTGAAGCAGGGTCGGGCTACGAGCAGTACTTC	CSVEAGSGYEQYF
TRBV4-2	.	TRBJ1-5	.	TGTGCCAGCAGCCAAGAGGGGCCGGAACAGCCCCAGCATTTT	CASSQEGPEQPQHF
TRBV2	TRBD1	TRBJ2-7	.	TGTGCCAGCAGGGGGACAGGGTCTCTCTACGAGCAGTACTTC	CASRGTGSLYEQYF
TRBV7-9	.	TRBJ2-2	few	TGTGCCAGCAGCTTAGAGTCGAACACCGGGGAGCTGTTTTTT	CASSLESNTGELFF
TRBV29-1	.	TRBJ2-7	.	TGCAGCGCAGAAACGGGGTCGGGCTACGAGCAGTACTTC	CSAETGSGYEQYF
TRBV6-1	.	TRBJ2-1	once	TGTGCCAGCAGGGCCCGGGACACCCACAATGAGCAGTTCTTC	CASRARDTHNEQFF
TRBV10-1	TRBD2	TRBJ2-3	.	TGCGCCAGCAGCGGAATTACTAGCGGGAGAGCGGATACGCAGTATTTT	CASSGITSGRADTQYF
TRBV7-9	.	TRBJ2-3	.	TGTGCCAGCAGCCCCAAAAGGGGGGAGGGAGCGGGCGCAGATACGCAGTATTTT	CASSPKRGEGAGADTQYF
TRBV30	TRBD1	TRBJ1-5	.	TGTGCCTGGACCGGGACAGCCACCAATCAGCCCCAGCATTTT	CAWTGTATNQPQHF
TRBV7-9	.	TRBJ2-5	.	TGTGCCAGCAGCGCACACGAGGAGACCCAGTACTTC	CASSAHEETQYF
TRBV6-5	.	TRBJ2-2	.	TGTGCCAGCAGTGGCCTAGTTGCCGGGGAGCTGTTTTTT	CASSGLVAGELFF
TRBV4-3	TRBD1	TRBJ1-2	few	TGCGCCAGCAGCCAGAATAGACAGGGCTCGAATGGCTACACCTTC	CASSQNRQGSNGYTF
TRBV27	.	TRBJ1-4	.	TGTGCCAGCAGTTTAGTCCGAGGGGGTAATGGGTATGAAAAACTGTTTTTT	CASSLVRGGNGYEKLFF
TRBV5-1	TRBD1	TRBJ1-1	.	TGCGCCAGCGGCTTCGGACAGGGGGCGTACATAGATGAAGCTTTCTTT	CASGFGQGAYIDEAFF
TRBV2	TRBD1	TRBJ2-7	.	TGTGCCAGCAGCGGACAGGCGTACGAGCAGTACTTC	CASSGQAYEQYF
TRBV14	.	TRBJ1-2	.	TGTGCCAGCAGCCAAGATCGGCGGGCGGGCTATGGCTACACCTTC	CASSQDRRAGYGYTF
TRBV30	.	TRBJ2-2	.	TGTGCCTTCGGGGGGAACACCGGGGAGCTGTTTTTT	CAFGGNTGELFF
TRBV9	.	TRBJ1-3	.	TGTGCCAGCAGCCCCCAAGGGGGCTCTGGAAACACCATATATTTT	CASSPQGGSGNTIYF
TRBV5-1	TRBD1	TRBJ2-7	.	TGCGCCAGCAGCTTGGGCAGACAGGGGTTCTCCTACGAGCAGTACTTC	CASSLGRQGFSYEQYF
TRBV5-1	.	TRBJ2-4	.	TGCGCCAGCAGCTTGGCCGTACAGGGTGACATTCAGTACTTC	CASSLAVQGDIQYF
TRBV10-2	.	TRBJ2-3	.	TGCGCCAGCAGATGGGGGCAGCGCACAGATACGCAGTATTTT	CASRWGQRTDTQYF
TRBV5-4	.	TRBJ2-3	.	TGTGCCAGCAGCTTACCTGGGACGGACAAAGATACGCAGTATTTT	CASSLPGTDKDTQYF
TRBV7-6	TRBD2	TRBJ2-3	.	TGTGCCAGCAGCCCCACGGGACTAGCGGGCAGCACAGATACGCAGTATTTT	CASSPTGLAGSTDTQYF
TRBV4-2	.	TRBJ2-6	.	TGTGCCAGCAGCCAAGTGGCTTCTGGGGCCAACGTCCTGACTTTC	CASSQVASGANVLTF
TRBV7-8	TRBD1	TRBJ2-7	.	TGTGCCAGCAGCTGGTCCCCGACAGGGGACTACGAGCAGTACTTC	CASSWSPTGDYEQYF
TRBV30	.	TRBJ1-2	.	TGTGCCTGGATTCCTAGGGGTATTAACTATGGCTACACCTTC	CAWIPRGINYGYTF